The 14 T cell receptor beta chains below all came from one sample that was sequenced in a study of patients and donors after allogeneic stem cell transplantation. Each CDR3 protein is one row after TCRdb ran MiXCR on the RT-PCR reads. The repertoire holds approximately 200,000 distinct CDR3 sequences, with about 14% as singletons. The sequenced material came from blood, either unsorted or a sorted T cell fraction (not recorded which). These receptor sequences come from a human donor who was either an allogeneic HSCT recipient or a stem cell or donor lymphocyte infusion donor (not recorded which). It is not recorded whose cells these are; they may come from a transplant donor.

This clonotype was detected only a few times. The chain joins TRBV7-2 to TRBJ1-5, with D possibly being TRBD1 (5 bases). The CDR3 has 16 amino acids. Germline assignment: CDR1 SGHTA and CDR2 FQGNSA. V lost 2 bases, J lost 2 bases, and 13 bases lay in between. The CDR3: CASSLSRGGGNQPQHF. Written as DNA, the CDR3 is TGTGCCAGCAGCTTATCGCGGGGGGGGGGCAATCAGCCCCAGCATTTT.

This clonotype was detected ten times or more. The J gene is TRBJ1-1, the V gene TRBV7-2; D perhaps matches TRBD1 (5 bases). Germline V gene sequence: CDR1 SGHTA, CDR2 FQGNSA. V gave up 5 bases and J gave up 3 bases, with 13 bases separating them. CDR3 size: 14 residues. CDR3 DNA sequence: TGTGCCAGCAGCGCAACGGGGGACTACACTGAAGCTTTCTTT. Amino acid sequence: CASSATGDYTEAFF.

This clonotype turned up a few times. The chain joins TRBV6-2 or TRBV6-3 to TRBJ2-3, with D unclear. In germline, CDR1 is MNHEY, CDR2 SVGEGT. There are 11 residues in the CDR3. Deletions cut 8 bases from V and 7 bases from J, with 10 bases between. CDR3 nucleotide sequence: TGTGCCAGCGAACAACGGAATACGCAGTATTTT. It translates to CASEQRNTQYF.

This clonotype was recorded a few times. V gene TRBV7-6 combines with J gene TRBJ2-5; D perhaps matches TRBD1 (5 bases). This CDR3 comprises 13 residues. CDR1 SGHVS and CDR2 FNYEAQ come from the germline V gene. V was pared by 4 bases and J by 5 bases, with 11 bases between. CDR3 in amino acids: CASSSDQGETQYF. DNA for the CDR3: TGTGCCAGCAGCTCCGATCAGGGCGAGACCCAGTACTTC.

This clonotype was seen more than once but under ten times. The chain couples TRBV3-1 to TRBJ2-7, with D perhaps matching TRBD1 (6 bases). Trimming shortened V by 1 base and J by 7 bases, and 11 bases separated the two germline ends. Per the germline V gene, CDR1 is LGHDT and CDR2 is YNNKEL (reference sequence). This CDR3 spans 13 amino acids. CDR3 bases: TGTGCCAGCAGCCAAGGGACAGCCTCGGAGCAGTACTTC. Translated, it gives CASSQGTASEQYF.

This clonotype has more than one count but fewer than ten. CDR3 sequence (DNA): TGTGCCATCACCCAAGCGGGAGGGCGCACAGATACGCAGTATTTT. Its translation: CAITQAGGRTDTQYF. The chain links TRBV10-3 to TRBJ2-3, with 10 nucleotides matching TRBD2. J lost 1 base, V lost 7 bases, and 5 bases had no gene match. The length of the CDR3 is 15 residues. CDR1 ENHRY and CDR2 SYGVKD come from the germline V gene.

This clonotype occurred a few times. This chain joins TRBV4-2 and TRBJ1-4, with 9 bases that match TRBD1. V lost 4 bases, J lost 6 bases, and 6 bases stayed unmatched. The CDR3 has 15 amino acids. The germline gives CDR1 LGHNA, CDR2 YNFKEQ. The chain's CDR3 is CASSPSTGGDEKLFF. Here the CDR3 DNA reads TGTGCCAGCAGCCCTTCGACAGGGGGGGATGAAAAACTGTTTTTT.

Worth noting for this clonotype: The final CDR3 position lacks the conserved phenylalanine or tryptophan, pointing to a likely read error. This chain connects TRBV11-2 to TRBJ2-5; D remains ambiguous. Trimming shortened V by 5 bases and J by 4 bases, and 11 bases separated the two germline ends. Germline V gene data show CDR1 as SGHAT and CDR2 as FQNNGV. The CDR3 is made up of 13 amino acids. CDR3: CASSQGFSETQYL. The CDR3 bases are TGTGCCAGCAGCCAAGGGTTCTCAGAGACCCAGTACCTC.

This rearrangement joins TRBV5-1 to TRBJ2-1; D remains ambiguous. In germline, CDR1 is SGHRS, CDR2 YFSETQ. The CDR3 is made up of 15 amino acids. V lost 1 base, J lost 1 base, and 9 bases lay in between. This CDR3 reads CASSLSVSSYNEQFF. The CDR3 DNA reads TGCGCCAGCAGCTTGTCGGTCTCTTCCTACAATGAGCAGTTCTTC.

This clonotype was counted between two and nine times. CDR3: CASRAWDNQNTEAFF. The DNA of the CDR3 is TGTGCCAGCAGAGCCTGGGACAATCAGAACACTGAAGCTTTCTTT. This rearrangement joins TRBV6-1 to TRBJ1-1, with TRBD1 as a possible D gene (6 bases). V was shortened by 6 bases and J by 1 base, with 15 bases between the two germline ends. Germline V gives CDR1 MNHNS, CDR2 SASEGT. The CDR3 has 15 residues.

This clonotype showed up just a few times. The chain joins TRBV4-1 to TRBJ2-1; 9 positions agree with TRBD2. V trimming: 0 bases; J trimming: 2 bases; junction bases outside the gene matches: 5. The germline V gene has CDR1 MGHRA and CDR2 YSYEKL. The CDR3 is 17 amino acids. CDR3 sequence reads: CASSQDYGGRAYNEQFF. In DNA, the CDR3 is TGCGCCAGCAGCCAAGATTATGGCGGGAGGGCCTACAATGAGCAGTTCTTC.

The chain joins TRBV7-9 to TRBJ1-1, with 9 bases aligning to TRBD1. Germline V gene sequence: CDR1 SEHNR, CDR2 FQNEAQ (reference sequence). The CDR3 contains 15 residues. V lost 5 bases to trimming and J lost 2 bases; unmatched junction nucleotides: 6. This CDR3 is CASSPTTGGNTEAFF. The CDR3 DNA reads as TGTGCCAGCAGCCCTACGACAGGGGGAAACACTGAAGCTTTCTTT.

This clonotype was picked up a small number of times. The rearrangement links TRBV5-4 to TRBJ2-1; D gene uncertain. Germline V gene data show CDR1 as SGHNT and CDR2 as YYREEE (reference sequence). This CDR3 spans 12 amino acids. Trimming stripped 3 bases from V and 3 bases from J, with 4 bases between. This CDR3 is CASSSIYNEQFF. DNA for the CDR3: TGTGCCAGCAGCTCCATCTACAATGAGCAGTTCTTC.

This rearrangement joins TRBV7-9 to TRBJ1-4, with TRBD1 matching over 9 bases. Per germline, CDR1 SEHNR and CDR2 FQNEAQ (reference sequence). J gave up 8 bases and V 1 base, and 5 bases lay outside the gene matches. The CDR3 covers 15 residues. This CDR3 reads CASSLDGTGHEKLFF. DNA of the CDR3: TGTGCCAGCAGCTTAGATGGGACAGGGCACGAAAAACTGTTTTTT.